This TCR beta chain was recovered during a study of beta chain features in type 1 diabetes. Study information: Sorted cells examined across all samples numbered 107,917,701. Study observations and caveats: A possible short-template PCR bias applies equally to patients and controls. Over-representation of high TCR-expressing cells was a possible consequence of cDNA sequencing. TCRB CDR3 length was moderately but significantly reduced in all four CD4+ subsets of Type 1 diabetes patients.

Germline V CDR1 and CDR2: MDHEN, SYDVKM. The length of the CDR3 is 14 residues. V lost 3 bases and J lost 3, with 12 bases in between. The whole isolated RNA underwent reverse transcription, so sequencing captured expressed TCRB transcripts. Data came from immunoSEQ multiplex PCR; TCRdb stores just in-frame clones and leaves some out. The table records a few hundred thousand clones, roughly an eighth of them present only once. Comments on this clone: Antigen unknown.

Sequenced: naive CD4+ T cells from blood. This sequence originates from a young woman with type 1 diabetes. V usage is TRBV28 and J usage is TRBJ2-7; D perhaps matches TRBD1 (6 bases). DNA of the CDR3: TGTGCCAGCAGTTTGACAGGTGGCGACTACGAGCAGTACTTC. Translation gives CASSLTGGDYEQYF. The whole variable domain, filled in from reference TRBV28 and TRBJ2-7, reads DVKVTQSSRYLVKRTGEKVFLECVQDMDHENMFWYRQDPGLGLRLIYFSYDVKMKEKGDIPEGYSVSREKKERFSLILESASTNQTSMYLCASSLTGGDYEQYFGPGTRLTVT.